These T cell receptor beta chains were read from a single sample in a study of T cell responses to AZD1222 COVID-19 vaccine. Generated by immunoSEQ multiplex PCR, the TCRdb table keeps only in-frame clones and is missing some. Of over 95,000 clones listed, around nine tenths were seen once; the top ten hold 9.5% to 15%. Sample: peripheral blood, taken on day 0 of AZD1222 vaccination. These receptor sequences come from an adult in good health. CDR3s include the opening cysteine and the closing phenylalanine or tryptophan. The D gene is left open where the match is weak. Size values are once, few and many counts, or a class for expanded clones, and some rows have none.

j_call d_call clone_size v_call cdr3_nt cdr3_aa
TRBJ1-5 NA NA TRBV28 TGTGCCAGCCTACAGTGGAGCAATCAGCCCCAGCATTTT CASLQWSNQPQHF
TRBJ2-7 NA NA TRBV29-1 TGCAGCGGTGGGACGGACAGATACGAGCAGTACTTC CSGGTDRYEQYF
TRBJ2-7 TRBD2 NA TRBV27 TGTGCCAGCAGTTTAGGGACTAGCGGGAGATACGAGCAGTACTTC CASSLGTSGRYEQYF
TRBJ2-2 NA NA TRBV6-6 TGTGCCAGCAGTTACGGTCATTCCGGGGAGCTGTTTTTT CASSYGHSGELFF
TRBJ2-1 NA NA TRBV5-8 TGTGCCAGCAGCTTGGTGGACTCCCTGATCTATGAGCAGTTCTTC CASSLVDSLIYEQFF
TRBJ2-7 TRBD2 once TRBV29-1 TGCAGCGTTCTAGCCGTGCGGGAGGGGTACGAGCAGTACTTC CSVLAVREGYEQYF
TRBJ2-7 NA NA TRBV28 TGTGCCAGCAGCCAACGGTCTCAAGAGCAGTACTTC CASSQRSQEQYF
TRBJ2-1 NA NA TRBV13 TGTGCCAGCAGCCTCCTGGGCCCTTCAGTCCGCAATGAGCAGTTCTTC CASSLLGPSVRNEQFF
TRBJ1-6 NA once TRBV4-1 TGCGCCAGCAGCCAGAGGGAGAGAAATTCACCCCTCCACTTT CASSQRERNSPLHF
TRBJ2-5 NA once TRBV25-1 TGTGCCAGCAGTGAGTTTTCGCGGTCGTACCAAGAGACCCAGTACTTC CASSEFSRSYQETQYF
TRBJ1-6 NA NA TRBV7-9 TGTGCCAGCAGCTTAGTGGGGTCCGATTCACCCCTCCACTTT CASSLVGSDSPLHF
TRBJ2-1 TRBD1 NA TRBV5-1 TGCGCCAGCAGCCCAGGACAGGGCAGCTCCTACAATGAGCAGTTCTTC CASSPGQGSSYNEQFF
TRBJ2-5 NA NA TRBV7-2 TGTGCCAGCAGCCAGACGCGGGAGACCCAGTACTTC CASSQTRETQYF
TRBJ2-1 NA NA TRBV18 TGTGCCAGCTCACCTAGGGGAAGCGATGAGCAGTTCTTC CASSPRGSDEQFF
TRBJ2-5 NA NA TRBV6-5 TGTGCCAGCAGGGGGGGTATGGGGTTTGGAGAGACCCAGTACTTC CASRGGMGFGETQYF
TRBJ2-1 TRBD1 NA TRBV7-2 TGTGCCAGCAGCGACGGGACAGGGTTCTACAATGAGCAGTTCTTC CASSDGTGFYNEQFF
TRBJ2-3 TRBD2 NA TRBV4-1 TGCGCCAGCAGCCAAGGAGGAGCGGGAGGGACTAGCACAGATACGCAGTATTTT CASSQGGAGGTSTDTQYF
TRBJ2-1 NA NA TRBV10-1 TGCGCCAGCAGTGATCCCCCCACTGGCGGAGACTACAATGAGCAGTTCTTC CASSDPPTGGDYNEQFF
TRBJ1-2 NA once TRBV21-1 TGTGCCAGCAGCAAAAACAGGGAAGGATTTGAGGGCTACACCTTC CASSKNREGFEGYTF
TRBJ2-3 NA NA TRBV28 TGTGCCAGCAGTTTGCTTCAGGCGGCCGATACGCAGTATTTT CASSLLQAADTQYF
TRBJ2-7 NA NA TRBV6-1 TGTGCCAGCAGTGAAGTGACGGCGGGAAAATTTTACGAGCAGTACTTC CASSEVTAGKFYEQYF
TRBJ1-1 NA few TRBV5-6 TGTGCCAGCAGCCCCACAGGGCGCACTGAAGCTTTCTTT CASSPTGRTEAFF
TRBJ1-1 NA NA TRBV3-1/TRBV3-2 TGTGCCAGCAGCCGAACAGGACCGGACACTGAAGCTTTCTTT CASSRTGPDTEAFF
TRBJ1-2 TRBD1 NA TRBV15 TGTGCCACCAGCAGCTTTGAGGGGACAGGTTCTCGTGGCTACACCTTC CATSSFEGTGSRGYTF
TRBJ2-1 NA NA TRBV7-2 TGTGCCAGCAGCTTGAGCGCCGTATACAATGAGCAGTTCTTC CASSLSAVYNEQFF
TRBJ1-5 NA NA TRBV5-1 TGCGCCAGCAGCTTGGAGGCTGGGCTGCCCCAGCATTTT CASSLEAGLPQHF
TRBJ2-7 NA once TRBV28 TGTGCCAGCAGTCCCCCAGGGAAGGGGTCTTACGAGCAGTACTTC CASSPPGKGSYEQYF
TRBJ2-1 NA NA TRBV5-4 TGTGCCAGCAGCTCGCAAATTCGGGGTGAGCAGTTCTTC CASSSQIRGEQFF
TRBJ1-4 NA NA TRBV4-1 TGCGCCAGCAGCCCTCAAGGAGGAGGGTCTAATGAAAAACTGTTTTTT CASSPQGGGSNEKLFF
TRBJ2-7 NA NA TRBV20-1 TGCAGTGCTAGTGGGCCCTTGGAGTACTACGAGCAGTACTTC CSASGPLEYYEQYF
TRBJ2-5 NA NA TRBV19 TGTGCCAGTAGTCACCAGCCCATGGGGGGAGAGACCCAGTACTTC CASSHQPMGGETQYF
TRBJ2-7 NA NA TRBV3-1/TRBV3-2 TGTGCCAGCAGCCAAGACAACAAGGAAGTGGCGGACTCCTACGAGCAGTACTTC CASSQDNKEVADSYEQYF
TRBJ2-1 TRBD1 NA TRBV19 TGTGCCAGTAGTAAGGTGCCCCGGACAGGGGGATCCTACAATGAGCAGTTCTTC CASSKVPRTGGSYNEQFF
TRBJ1-2 TRBD1 NA TRBV4-3 TGCGCCAGCAGCCAAGATGGAGGGGGCGCCTATGGCTACACCTTC CASSQDGGGAYGYTF
TRBJ2-1 NA NA TRBV7-9 TGTGCCAGCAGCTCACAGGGTGGGTCCTACAATGAGCAGTTCTTC CASSSQGGSYNEQFF
TRBJ2-1 TRBD2 NA TRBV4-3 TGCGCCAGCAGCTTCCAAGCGGGAGGTTACAATGAGCAGTTCTTC CASSFQAGGYNEQFF
TRBJ2-7 TRBD2 NA TRBV5-6 TGTGCCAGCAGATCTGGGACTAGCGGGAGGTTAACCTACGAGCAGTACTTC CASRSGTSGRLTYEQYF
TRBJ1-5 TRBD1 NA TRBV6-1 TGTGCCAGCAGAGAAGTGGACAGGAATCTCAATCAGCCCCAGCATTTT CASREVDRNLNQPQHF
TRBJ2-3 NA NA TRBV28 TGTGCCAGCAACTACCCGGAGGTCTCTAGCACAGATACGCAGTATTTT CASNYPEVSSTDTQYF
TRBJ2-7 NA few TRBV10-3 TGTGCCATCAGTGAGGGCAGGGATGGCGACGAGCAGTACTTC CAISEGRDGDEQYF
TRBJ2-7 NA few TRBV28 TGTGCCAGCAGTCCGGCCGTAACCTCCTACGAGCAGTACTTC CASSPAVTSYEQYF
TRBJ2-7 NA NA TRBV6-5 TGTGCCAGCTGGGGTCAGCCCAACTACGAGCAGTACTTC CASWGQPNYEQYF
TRBJ2-3 TRBD1 NA TRBV5-6 TGTGCCAGCAGCTGGGGACCCTCGACAGGGGGCGGCACAGATACGCAGTATTTT CASSWGPSTGGGTDTQYF
TRBJ1-5 NA NA TRBV28 TGTGCCAGCAAGGGGGGGAATAGCAATCAGCCCCAGCATTTT CASKGGNSNQPQHF
TRBJ2-1 NA NA TRBV6-5 TGTGCCAGCAGCCTCGGGAGTTTGGACTACAATGAGCAGTTCTTC CASSLGSLDYNEQFF
TRBJ1-2 NA NA TRBV4-1 TGCGCCAGCAGCCAAGGTGGAGGCTACACCTTC CASSQGGGYTF
TRBJ1-2 NA few TRBV11-2 TGTGCCAGCAGCTCAGAGTCGTTGTGGGGCTACACCTTC CASSSESLWGYTF
TRBJ2-1 TRBD2 NA TRBV18 TGTGCCAGCTCACCACTCCCCTGGCTAGCGGATTACAATGAGCAGTTCTTC CASSPLPWLADYNEQFF
TRBJ2-7 TRBD2 NA TRBV30 TGTGCCTGGAGCTCTCGCCTCTCTAGCGGCCTTTCCTACGAGCAGTACTTC CAWSSRLSSGLSYEQYF
TRBJ2-2 NA NA TRBV6-2/TRBV6-3 TGTGCCAGCAGTTACGTCGGGGGAGGCACCGGGGAGCTGTTTTTT CASSYVGGGTGELFF
TRBJ1-5 TRBD1 NA TRBV7-9 TGTGCCAGCAGTTCCACGGGACAGGGCGAACAGCCCCAGCATTTT CASSSTGQGEQPQHF
TRBJ2-1 TRBD1 once TRBV11-3 TGTGCCAGCAGCTTAAAAACAGGGGTTTCCTACAATGAGCAGTTCTTC CASSLKTGVSYNEQFF
TRBJ2-1 NA NA TRBV10-3 TGTGCCATCAACCGGGACATTATCAATGAGCAGTTCTTC CAINRDIINEQFF
TRBJ2-5 TRBD2 NA TRBV28 TGTGCCAGCAGTTTGGGAGGGGTCTTGACCCAGTACTTC CASSLGGVLTQYF